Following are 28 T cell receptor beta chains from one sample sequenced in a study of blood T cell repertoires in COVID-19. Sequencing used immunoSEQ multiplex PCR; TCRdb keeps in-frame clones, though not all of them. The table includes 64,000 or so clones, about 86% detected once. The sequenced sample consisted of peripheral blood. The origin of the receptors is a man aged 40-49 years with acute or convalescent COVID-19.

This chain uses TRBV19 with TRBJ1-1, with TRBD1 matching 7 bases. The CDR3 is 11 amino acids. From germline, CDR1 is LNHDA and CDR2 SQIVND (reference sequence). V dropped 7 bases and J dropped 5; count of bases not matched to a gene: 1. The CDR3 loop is CASKQGTEAFF. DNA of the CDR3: TGTGCCAGTAAACAGGGGACTGAAGCTTTCTTT.

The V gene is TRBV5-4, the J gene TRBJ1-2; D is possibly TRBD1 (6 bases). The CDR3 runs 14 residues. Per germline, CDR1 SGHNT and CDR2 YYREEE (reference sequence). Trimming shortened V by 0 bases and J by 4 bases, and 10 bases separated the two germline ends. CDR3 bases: TGTGCCAGCAGCTTGGTGGGGGCGTCCTATGGCTACACCTTC. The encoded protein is CASSLVGASYGYTF.

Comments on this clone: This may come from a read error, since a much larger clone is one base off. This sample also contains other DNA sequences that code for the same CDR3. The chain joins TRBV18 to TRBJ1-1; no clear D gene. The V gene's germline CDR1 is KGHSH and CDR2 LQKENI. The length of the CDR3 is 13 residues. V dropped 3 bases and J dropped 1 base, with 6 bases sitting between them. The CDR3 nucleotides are TGTGCCAGCTCACCCGGAGGGAACACTGAAGCTTTCTTT. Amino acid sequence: CASSPGGNTEAFF.

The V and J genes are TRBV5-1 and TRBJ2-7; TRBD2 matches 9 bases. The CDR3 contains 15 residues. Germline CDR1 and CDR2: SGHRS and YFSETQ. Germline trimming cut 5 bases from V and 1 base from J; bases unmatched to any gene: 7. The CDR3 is CASRATSGSSYEQYF. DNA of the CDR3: TGCGCCAGCAGAGCCACTAGCGGGTCTTCCTACGAGCAGTACTTC.

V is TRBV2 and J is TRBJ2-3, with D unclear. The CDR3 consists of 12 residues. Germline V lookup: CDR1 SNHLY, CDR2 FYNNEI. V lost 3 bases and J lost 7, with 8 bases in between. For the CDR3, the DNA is TGTGCCAGCAGTGATGATGACAATACGCAGTATTTT. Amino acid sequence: CASSDDDNTQYF.

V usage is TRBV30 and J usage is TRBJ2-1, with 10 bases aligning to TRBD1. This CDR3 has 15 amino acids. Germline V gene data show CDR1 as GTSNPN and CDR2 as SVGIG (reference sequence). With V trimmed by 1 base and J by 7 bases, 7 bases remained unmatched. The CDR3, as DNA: TGTGCCTGGAGTGCACAGACAGGGGGCCTTAATGAGCAGTTCTTC. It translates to CAWSAQTGGLNEQFF. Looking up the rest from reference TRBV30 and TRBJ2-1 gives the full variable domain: SQTIHQWPATLVQPVGSPLSLECTVEGTSNPNLYWYRQAAGRGLQLLFYSVGIGQISSEVPQNLSASRPQDRQFILSSKKLLLSDSGFYLCAWSAQTGGLNEQFFGPGTRLTVL.

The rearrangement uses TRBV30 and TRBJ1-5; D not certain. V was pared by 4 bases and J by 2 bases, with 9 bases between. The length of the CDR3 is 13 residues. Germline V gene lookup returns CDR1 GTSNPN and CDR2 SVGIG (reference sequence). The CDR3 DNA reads TGTGCCTGGAACACCGATGGCAATCAGCCCCAGCATTTT. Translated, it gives CAWNTDGNQPQHF.

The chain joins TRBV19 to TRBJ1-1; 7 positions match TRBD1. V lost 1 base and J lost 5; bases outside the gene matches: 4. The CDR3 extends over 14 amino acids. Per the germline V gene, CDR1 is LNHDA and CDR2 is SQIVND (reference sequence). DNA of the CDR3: TGTGCCAGTAGTATAGGGGCAGGGGGGACTGAAGCTTTCTTT. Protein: CASSIGAGGTEAFF. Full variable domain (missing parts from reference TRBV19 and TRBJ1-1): DGGITQSPKYLFRKEGQNVTLSCEQNLNHDAMYWYRQDPGQGLRLIYYSQIVNDFQKGDIAEGYSVSREKKESFPLTVTSAQKNPTAFYLCASSIGAGGTEAFFGQGTRLTVV.

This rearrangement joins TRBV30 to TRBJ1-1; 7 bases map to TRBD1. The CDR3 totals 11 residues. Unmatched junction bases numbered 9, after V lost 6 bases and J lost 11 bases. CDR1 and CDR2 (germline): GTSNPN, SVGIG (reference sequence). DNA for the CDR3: TGTGCCTGTTACAGGGGCAAGCGGGCTTTCTTT. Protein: CACYRGKRAFF.

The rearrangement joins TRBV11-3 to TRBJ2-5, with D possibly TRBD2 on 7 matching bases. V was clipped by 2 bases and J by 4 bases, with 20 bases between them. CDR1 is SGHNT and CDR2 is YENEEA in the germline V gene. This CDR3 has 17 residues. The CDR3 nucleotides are TGTGCCAGCAGCTTAATTCTCGAACAGGGCGGGGGAGAGACCCAGTACTTC. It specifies CASSLILEQGGGETQYF.

CDR3 nucleotide sequence: TGCGCCAGCAGCACCTACAGGGGATCGGGCTACGAGCAGTACTTC. It encodes CASSTYRGSGYEQYF. The rearrangement links TRBV5-1 to TRBJ2-7, with 7 bases that match TRBD1. The V gene end was trimmed by 4 bases and the J gene end by 3 bases; junction bases not matched to a gene: 10. CDR3 size: 15 residues. Germline CDR1 reads SGHRS; CDR2 reads YFSETQ.

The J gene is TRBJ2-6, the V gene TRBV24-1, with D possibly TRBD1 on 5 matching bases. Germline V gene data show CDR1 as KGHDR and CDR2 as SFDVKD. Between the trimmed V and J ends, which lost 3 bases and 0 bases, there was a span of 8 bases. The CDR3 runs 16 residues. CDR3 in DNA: TGTGCCACCAGTGATGACAGATACTCTGGGGCCAACGTCCTGACTTTC. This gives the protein CATSDDRYSGANVLTF.

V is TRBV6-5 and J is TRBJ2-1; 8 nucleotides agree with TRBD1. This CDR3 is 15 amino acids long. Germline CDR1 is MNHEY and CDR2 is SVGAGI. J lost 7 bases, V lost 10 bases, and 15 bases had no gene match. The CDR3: CATGPPTGARNEQFF. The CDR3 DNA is TGTGCCACAGGTCCCCCGACAGGGGCCCGTAATGAGCAGTTCTTC.

This CDR3 reads CASSQGWRGGPDTQYF. The CDR3 DNA follows: TGCGCCAGCAGCCAAGGCTGGCGGGGGGGCCCAGATACGCAGTATTTT. This sequence joins TRBV4-1 and TRBJ2-3, with 9 nucleotides matching TRBD2. V trimming: 1 base; J trimming: 4 bases; junction bases outside the gene matches: 6. This CDR3 comprises 16 residues. Germline CDR1 reads MGHRA; CDR2 reads YSYEKL.

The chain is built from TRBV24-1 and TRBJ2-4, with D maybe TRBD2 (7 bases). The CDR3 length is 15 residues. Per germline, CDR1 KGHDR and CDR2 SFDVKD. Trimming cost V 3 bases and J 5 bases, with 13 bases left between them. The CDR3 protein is CATSDIGGGQNIQYF. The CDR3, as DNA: TGTGCCACCAGTGATATTGGCGGGGGCCAAAACATTCAGTACTTC.

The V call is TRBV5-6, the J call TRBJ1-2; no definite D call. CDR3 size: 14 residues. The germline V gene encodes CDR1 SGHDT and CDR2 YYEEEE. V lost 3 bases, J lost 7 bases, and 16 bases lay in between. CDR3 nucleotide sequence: TGTGCCAGCAGCTCTGCGACACAGCCTTTTGGCTACACCTTC. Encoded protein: CASSSATQPFGYTF.

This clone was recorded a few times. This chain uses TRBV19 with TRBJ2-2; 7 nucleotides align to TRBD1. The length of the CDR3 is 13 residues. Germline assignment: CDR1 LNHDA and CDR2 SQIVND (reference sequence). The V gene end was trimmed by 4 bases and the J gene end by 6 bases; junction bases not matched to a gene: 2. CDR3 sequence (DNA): TGTGCCAGTAGTACGGACAGGTCCGGGGAGCTGTTTTTT. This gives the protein CASSTDRSGELFF.

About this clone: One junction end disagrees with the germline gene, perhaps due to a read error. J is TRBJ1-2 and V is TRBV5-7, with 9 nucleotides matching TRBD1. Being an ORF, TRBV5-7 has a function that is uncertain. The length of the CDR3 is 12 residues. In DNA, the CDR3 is TGTGCCAGCAGCTTAACAGGGGGCGTCGACATCTTC. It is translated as CASSLTGGVDIF.

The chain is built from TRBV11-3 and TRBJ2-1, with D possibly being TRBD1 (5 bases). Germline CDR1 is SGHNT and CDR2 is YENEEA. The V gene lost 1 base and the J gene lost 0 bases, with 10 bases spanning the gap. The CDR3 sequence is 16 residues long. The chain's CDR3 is CASSLAPGFSYNEQFF. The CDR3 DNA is TGTGCCAGCAGCTTAGCTCCAGGGTTCTCCTACAATGAGCAGTTCTTC. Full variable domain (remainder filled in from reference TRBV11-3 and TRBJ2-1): EAGVVQSPRYKIIEKKQPVAFWCNPISGHNTLYWYLQNLGQGPELLIRYENEEAVDDSQLPKDRFSAERLKGVDSTLKIQPAELGDSAVYLCASSLAPGFSYNEQFFGPGTRLTVL.

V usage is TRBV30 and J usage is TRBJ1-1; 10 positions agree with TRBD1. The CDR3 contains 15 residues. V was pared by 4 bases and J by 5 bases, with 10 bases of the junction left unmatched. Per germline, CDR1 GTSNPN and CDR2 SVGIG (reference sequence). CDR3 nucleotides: TGTGCCTGGATCCCCAGGACAGGGGGACGAACTGAAGCTTTCTTT. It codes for CAWIPRTGGRTEAFF. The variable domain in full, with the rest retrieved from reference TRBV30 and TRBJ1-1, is SQTIHQWPATLVQPVGSPLSLECTVEGTSNPNLYWYRQAAGRGLQLLFYSVGIGQISSEVPQNLSASRPQDRQFILSSKKLLLSDSGFYLCAWIPRTGGRTEAFFGQGTRLTVV.

The CDR3 is CASSLISTSGNTIYF. DNA for the CDR3: TGTGCCAGCAGTCTAATTAGTACTTCTGGAAACACCATATATTTT. V usage is TRBV5-6 and J usage is TRBJ1-3; D remains ambiguous. Per germline, CDR1 SGHDT and CDR2 YYEEEE. The length of the CDR3 is 15 residues. The germline V and J ends were trimmed by 5 bases and 1 base, with 13 bases remaining between them.

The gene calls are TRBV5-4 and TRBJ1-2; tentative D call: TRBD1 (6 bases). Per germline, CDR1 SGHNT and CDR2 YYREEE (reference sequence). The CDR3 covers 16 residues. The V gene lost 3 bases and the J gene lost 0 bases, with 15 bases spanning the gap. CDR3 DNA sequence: TGTGCCAGCAGCTCCCGACAGGCACGGCCTAACTATGGCTACACCTTC. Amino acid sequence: CASSSRQARPNYGYTF.

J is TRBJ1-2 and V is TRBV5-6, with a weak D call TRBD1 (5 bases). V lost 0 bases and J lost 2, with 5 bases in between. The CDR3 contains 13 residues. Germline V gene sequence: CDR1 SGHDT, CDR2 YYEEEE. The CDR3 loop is CASSLGQNYGYTF. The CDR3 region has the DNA TGTGCCAGCAGCTTGGGACAGAACTATGGCTACACCTTC.

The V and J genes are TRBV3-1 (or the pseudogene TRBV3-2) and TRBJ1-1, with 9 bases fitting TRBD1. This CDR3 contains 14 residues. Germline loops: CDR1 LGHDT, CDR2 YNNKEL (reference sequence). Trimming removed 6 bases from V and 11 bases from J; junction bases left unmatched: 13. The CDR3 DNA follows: TGTGCCAGCAGTCTACCGGGACAGGGTTTTCGCGCTTTCTTT. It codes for CASSLPGQGFRAFF.

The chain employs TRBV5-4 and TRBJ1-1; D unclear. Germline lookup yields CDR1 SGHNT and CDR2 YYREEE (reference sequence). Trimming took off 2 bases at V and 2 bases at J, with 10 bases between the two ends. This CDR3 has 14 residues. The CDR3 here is CASSFPGTNTEAFF. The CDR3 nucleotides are TGTGCCAGCAGCTTTCCGGGTACAAACACTGAAGCTTTCTTT. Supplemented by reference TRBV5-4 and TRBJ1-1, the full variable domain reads ETGVTQSPTHLIKTRGQQVTLRCSSQSGHNTVSWYQQALGQGPQFIFQYYREEENGRGNFPPRFSGLQFPNYSSELNVNALELDDSALYLCASSFPGTNTEAFFGQGTRLTVV.

DNA of the CDR3: TGTGCCAGCCGGACCGGGGGAAACACCGGGGAGCTGTTTTTT. As protein: CASRTGGNTGELFF. V and J are TRBV7-3 and TRBJ2-2; tentative D call: TRBD2 (6 bases). Looked up from germline, CDR1 is SGHTA and CDR2 is FQGTGA. The CDR3 totals 14 residues. Deletions cut 8 bases from V and 2 bases from J, with 12 bases between.

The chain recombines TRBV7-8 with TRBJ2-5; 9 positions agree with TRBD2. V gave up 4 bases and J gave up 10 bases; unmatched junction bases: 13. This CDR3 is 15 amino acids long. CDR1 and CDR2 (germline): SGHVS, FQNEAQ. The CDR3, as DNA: TGTGCCAGCAGCTCAAACGGACTAGCGCGGATCGGCCAGTACTTC. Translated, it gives CASSSNGLARIGQYF.

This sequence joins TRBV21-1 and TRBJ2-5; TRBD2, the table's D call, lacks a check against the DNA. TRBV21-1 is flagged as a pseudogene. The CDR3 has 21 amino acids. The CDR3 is CASSKSTKQTGLAGYQETQYF. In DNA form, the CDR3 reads TGTGCCAGCAGCAAGTCCACCAAGCAAACAGGACTAGCGGGGTACCAAGAGACCCAGTACTTC.